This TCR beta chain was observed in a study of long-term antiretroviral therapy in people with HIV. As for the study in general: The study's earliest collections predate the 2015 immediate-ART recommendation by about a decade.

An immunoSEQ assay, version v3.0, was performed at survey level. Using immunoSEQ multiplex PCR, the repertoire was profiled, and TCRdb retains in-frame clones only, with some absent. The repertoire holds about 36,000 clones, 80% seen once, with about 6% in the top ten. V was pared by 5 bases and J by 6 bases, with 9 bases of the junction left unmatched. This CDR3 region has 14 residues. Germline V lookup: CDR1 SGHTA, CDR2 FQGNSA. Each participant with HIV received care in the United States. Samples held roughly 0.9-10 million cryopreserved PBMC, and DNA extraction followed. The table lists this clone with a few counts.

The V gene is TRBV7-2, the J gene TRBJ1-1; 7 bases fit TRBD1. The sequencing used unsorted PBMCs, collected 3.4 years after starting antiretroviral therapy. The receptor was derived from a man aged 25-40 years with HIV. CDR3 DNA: TGTGCCAGCAGCCCCCTGGCAGGGGGGTCTGAAGCTTTCTTT. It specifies CASSPLAGGSEAFF.